This T cell receptor beta chain was captured in a study of OX40 agonist ivuxolimab in advanced cancers. Study context: Patient treatment consisted of intravenous ivuxolimab administration every 2 weeks at 0.01 to 10 mg/kg. The dose-escalation cohort had hepatocellular carcinoma, melanoma, renal cell or head and neck cancer. Three individuals attained partial responses, comprising one hepatocellular carcinoma case and two cutaneous melanoma cases.

Blood sampling was done at baseline, cycle 4 day 1, and cycle 7 day 1. Using immunoSEQ multiplex PCR, the repertoire was profiled, and TCRdb retains in-frame clones only, with some absent. This sample has more than 65,000 clones; 70% to 90% occur once, and the top ten carry about 17%. Trimming removed 3 bases from V and 3 bases from J; junction bases left unmatched: 9. Looked up from germline, CDR1 is SNHLY and CDR2 is FYNNEI. The CDR3 contains 16 residues. The TCR was taken from an adult with an advanced solid tumor such as melanoma, head and neck, liver or kidney cancer. The rearrangement links TRBV2 to TRBJ2-3, with 7 bases fitting TRBD1. The material was CD4+ or CD8+ T cells sorted from blood, obtained in a trial of the OX40 agonist ivuxolimab. The CDR3 region is CASSDPLGRGTDTQYF. For the CDR3, the DNA is TGTGCCAGCAGTGACCCACTCGGCAGGGGGACAGATACGCAGTATTTT.